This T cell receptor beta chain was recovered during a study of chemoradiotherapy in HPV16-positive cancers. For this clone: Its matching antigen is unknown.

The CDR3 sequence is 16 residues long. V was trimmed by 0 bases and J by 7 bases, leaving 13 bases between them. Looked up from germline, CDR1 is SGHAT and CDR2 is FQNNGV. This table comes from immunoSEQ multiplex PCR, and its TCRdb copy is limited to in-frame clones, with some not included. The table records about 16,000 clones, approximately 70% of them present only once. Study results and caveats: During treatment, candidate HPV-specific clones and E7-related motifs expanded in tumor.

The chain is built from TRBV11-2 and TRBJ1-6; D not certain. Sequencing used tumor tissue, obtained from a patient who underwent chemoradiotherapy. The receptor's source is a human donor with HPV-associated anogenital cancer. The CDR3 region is CASSLDSGILNSPLHF. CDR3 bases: TGTGCCAGCAGCTTAGATTCAGGAATTCTAAATTCACCCCTCCACTTT.